One and the same sample provided the 29 T cell receptor beta chains below, sequenced in a study of cytomegalovirus exposure and HLA in healthy donors (dated by TCRdb to about 2017). Library creation used the immunoSEQ multiplex PCR assay. For the multiplex PCR, a mixture combining 60 forward primers for TCR Vbeta segments and 13 reverse primers for TCR Jbeta segments was used. Not all clones reach the TCRdb copy of this immuneACCESS table, which keeps in-frame sequences only. Checked studies attribute under half of the gap to unresolved V genes and leave the rest unexplained. The sample table records 150,000 or so clones; more than 60% of these occur just once. The ten largest clones represent over 9.5% of the sample. The source material was PBMCs. The receptors shown here come from a man younger than 40 in good health and CMV-seropositive.

The chain has TRBV15 and TRBJ2-7, with 8 bases fitting TRBD2. CDR1 and CDR2 (germline): LNHNV, YYDKDF (reference sequence). V lost 3 bases to trimming and J lost 0 bases; unmatched junction nucleotides: 7. The CDR3 totals 16 residues. The CDR3 reads CATSRATSALSYEQYF. In DNA form, the CDR3 reads TGTGCCACCAGCAGGGCGACTAGCGCTCTCTCCTACGAGCAGTACTTC. The complete variable domain, with remaining parts taken from reference TRBV15 and TRBJ2-7, reads DAMVIQNPRYQVTQFGKPVTLSCSQTLNHNVMYWYQQKSSQAPKLLFHYYDKDFNNEADTPDNFQSRRPNTSFCFLDIRSPGLGDTAMYLCATSRATSALSYEQYFGPGTRLTVT.

Turning to this clone: One end of the junction does not line up with germline, which may come from a read error. The rearrangement links TRBV6-5 to TRBJ1-2, with 7 bases aligning to TRBD1. This CDR3 has 13 amino acids. Germline V lookup: CDR1 MNHEY, CDR2 SVGAGI. Here the CDR3 DNA reads TGTGCCAGCAGTTACTCCTCCGAAGGCAGGGGGGACTTC. Translating it yields CASSYSSEGRGDF.

J is TRBJ1-5 and V is TRBV28; tentatively, D is TRBD1 (6 bases). The V end was cut by 5 bases, the J end by 3 bases, with 14 bases between. The CDR3 has 15 amino acids. Germline CDR1 MDHEN, CDR2 SYDVKM. CDR3: CASSPRTVNNQPQHF. The CDR3 DNA sequence: TGTGCCAGCAGTCCCAGGACAGTAAACAATCAGCCCCAGCATTTT.

The chain links TRBV19 to TRBJ2-5, with 7 bases matching TRBD1. The CDR3 is 15 amino acids. J was trimmed by 4 bases and V by 3 bases; bases with no gene match: 8. Germline assignment: CDR1 LNHDA and CDR2 SQIVND (reference sequence). CDR3 loop: CASSIGAGGPETQYF. The CDR3 DNA sequence: TGTGCCAGTAGTATCGGGGCAGGGGGACCAGAGACCCAGTACTTC. Complete variable domain (other parts from reference TRBV19 and TRBJ2-5): DGGITQSPKYLFRKEGQNVTLSCEQNLNHDAMYWYRQDPGQGLRLIYYSQIVNDFQKGDIAEGYSVSREKKESFPLTVTSAQKNPTAFYLCASSIGAGGPETQYFGPGTRLLVL.

The rearrangement links TRBV11-2 to TRBJ1-4; tentative D call: TRBD1 (5 bases). V lost 10 bases to trimming and J lost 8 bases, with 14 bases between them. The CDR3 has 12 residues. The germline V gene encodes CDR1 SGHAT and CDR2 FQNNGV. CDR3 nucleotide sequence: TGTGCCACGGAGGGACGTTACGAAAAACTGTTTTTT. It codes for CATEGRYEKLFF.

This rearrangement joins TRBV5-6 to TRBJ2-1; D perhaps matches TRBD1 (6 bases). The CDR3 has 14 residues. Trimming pared 4 bases from V and 6 bases from J, leaving 14 bases between. Germline assignment: CDR1 SGHDT and CDR2 YYEEEE. The DNA of the CDR3 is TGTGCCAGCAGCCTCCAGGGGAAGGTCAATGAGCAGTTCTTC. It is translated as CASSLQGKVNEQFF. The full variable domain, rest sourced from reference TRBV5-6 and TRBJ2-1, is DAGVTQSPTHLIKTRGQQVTLRCSPKSGHDTVSWYQQALGQGPQFIFQYYEEEERQRGNFPDRFSGHQFPNYSSELNVNALLLGDSALYLCASSLQGKVNEQFFGPGTRLTVL.

The V gene is TRBV5-6, the J gene TRBJ2-7; TRBD1 aligns across 9 bases. CDR1 is SGHDT, CDR2 YYEEEE, per germline. CDR3 size: 18 residues. Germline trimming cut 4 bases from V and 0 bases from J; bases unmatched to any gene: 14. The CDR3 loop reads CASSVDRGGYRNSYEQYF. CDR3 coding DNA: TGTGCCAGCAGCGTGGACAGGGGTGGTTATAGAAACTCCTACGAGCAGTACTTC.

This clone has just a few counts. The chain uses TRBV21-1 and TRBJ2-7; TRBD2, the table's D call, lacks a check against the DNA. TRBV21-1 is a pseudogene segment. The CDR3 runs 18 residues. CDR3 nucleotides: TGTGCCAGCAGCAAAGCCCCCGGGACTAGCGCGCGCTCCTACGAGCAGTACTTC. Protein product: CASSKAPGTSARSYEQYF.

The DNA for the CDR3 is TGTGCCAGCAGCTTGGCAGGGGATCAGCCCCAGCATTTT. Translated: CASSLAGDQPQHF. V is TRBV7-9 and J is TRBJ1-5, with D tentatively TRBD1 (6 bases). The CDR3 is 13 amino acids. Germline CDR1 and CDR2: SEHNR and FQNEAQ (reference sequence). Trimming took 3 bases from V and 5 from J, leaving 8 bases between them.

This clone came up a few times. This chain joins TRBV11-2 and TRBJ2-7; 10 nucleotides agree with TRBD2. This CDR3 has 16 amino acids. Unmatched junction bases numbered 7, after V lost 0 bases and J lost 5 bases. The V gene's germline CDR1 is SGHAT and CDR2 FQNNGV. The CDR3 protein is CASSLDQPGTSDEQYF. DNA for the CDR3: TGTGCCAGCAGCTTAGATCAACCTGGGACTAGCGACGAGCAGTACTTC.

This clone occurred once. The genes are TRBV10-1 and TRBJ2-7; 10 nucleotides line up with TRBD2. Germline CDR1 WNHNN, CDR2 SYGVQD (reference sequence). CDR3 length: 14 amino acids. The V and J ends lost 8 bases and 5 bases, in that order; junction bases with no gene match: 9. CDR3 sequence reads: CASGASGGLDEQYF. DNA for the CDR3: TGCGCCAGCGGAGCTAGCGGGGGATTGGACGAGCAGTACTTC.

The chain couples TRBV12-2 to TRBJ1-4; the table gives TRBD1 as D, unverified against the DNA. TRBV12-2 is flagged as a pseudogene. This CDR3 comprises 15 residues. The CDR3 spells CASRERGGTEEKLFF. In nucleotides, the CDR3 is TGTGCAAGTCGCGAAAGGGGTGGGACAGAAGAAAAACTGTTTTTT.

This clone has only a few counts. The chain links TRBV27 to TRBJ2-3, with D unresolved. The CDR3 runs 13 residues. Germline CDR1 MNHEY, CDR2 SMNVEV (reference sequence). Trimming pared 2 bases from V and 6 bases from J, leaving 9 bases between. For the CDR3, the DNA is TGTGCCAGCAGTTTACCTAGTGGTGATACGCAGTATTTT. The encoded protein is CASSLPSGDTQYF.

The V call is TRBV30, the J call TRBJ2-2; 9 bases align to TRBD2. Germline V gives CDR1 GTSNPN, CDR2 SVGIG (reference sequence). V lost 4 bases, J lost 5 bases, and 8 bases stayed unmatched. This CDR3 has 15 amino acids. CDR3 sequence (DNA): TGTGCCTGGACATCGGAGCTAGCGGGGACCGGGGAGCTGTTTTTT. Protein: CAWTSELAGTGELFF.

This clone was observed a few times. The chain uses TRBV14 and TRBJ2-7, with 8 bases aligning to TRBD1. The J segment lost 2 bases and the V segment lost 4 bases, leaving 4 bases of the junction unmatched. This CDR3 comprises 14 residues. The germline gives CDR1 SGHDN, CDR2 FVKESK. CDR3 DNA sequence: TGTGCCAGCAGCCTTAGGACAGGGCCCTACGAGCAGTACTTC. It encodes CASSLRTGPYEQYF. Full variable domain (missing parts from reference TRBV14 and TRBJ2-7): EAGVTQFPSHSVIEKGQTVTLRCDPISGHDNLYWYRRVMGKEIKFLLHFVKESKQDESGMPNNRFLAERTGGTYSTLKVQPAELEDSGVYFCASSLRTGPYEQYFGPGTRLTVT.

This clone was picked up a small number of times. The gene calls are TRBV2 and TRBJ2-2; D is perhaps TRBD1 (6 bases). CDR1 and CDR2 (germline): SNHLY, FYNNEI. The CDR3 has 15 residues. V lost 6 bases and J 1 base, leaving 12 bases between the germline ends. Here the CDR3 DNA reads TGTGCCAGCAGATTGTCGGGACAGAACACCGGGGAGCTGTTTTTT. It is translated as CASRLSGQNTGELFF. The variable domain in full, with the rest retrieved from reference TRBV2 and TRBJ2-2, is EPEVTQTPSHQVTQMGQEVILRCVPISNHLYFYWYRQILGQKVEFLVSFYNNEISEKSEIFDDQFSVERPDGSNFTLKIRSTKLEDSAMYFCASRLSGQNTGELFFGEGSRLTVL.

The V call is TRBV7-3, the J call TRBJ1-2, with D tentatively TRBD1 (6 bases). The CDR3 is 14 residues long. The V and J ends lost 5 bases and 8 bases respectively, with 18 bases between them. Germline CDR1 reads SGHTA; CDR2 reads FQGTGA. The CDR3 DNA reads TGTGCCAGCAGCCCTTCAGCGACGGGGGGCGGCTACACCTTC. Translated: CASSPSATGGGYTF.

In its sample, this clone was seen a few times. This chain links TRBV18 with TRBJ2-7, with 7 bases matching TRBD1. Per germline, CDR1 KGHSH and CDR2 LQKENI. Trimming removed 3 bases from V and 3 bases from J; junction bases left unmatched: 11. CDR3 size: 16 residues. Here the CDR3 reads CASSPPNYTGDYEQYF. The CDR3 bases are TGTGCCAGCTCACCCCCCAACTATACAGGGGACTACGAGCAGTACTTC. The entire variable domain, with the rest obtained from reference TRBV18 and TRBJ2-7, is as follows: NAGVMQNPRHLVRRRGQEARLRCSPMKGHSHVYWYRQLPEEGLKFMVYLQKENIIDESGMPKERFSAEFPKEGPSILRIQQVVRGDSAAYFCASSPPNYTGDYEQYFGPGTRLTVT.

The rearrangement links TRBV7-3 to TRBJ2-1; 11 bases are shared with TRBD1. The junction had 4 bases not matched to a gene; V was cut back by 6 bases and J by 3 bases. Per germline, CDR1 SGHTA and CDR2 FQGTGA. The CDR3 runs 15 residues. The CDR3 DNA sequence: TGTGCCAGCAGTCCGGGACAGGGGGTCTACAATGAGCAGTTCTTC. Translation: CASSPGQGVYNEQFF.

This clone was seen only once. The genes are TRBV5-4 and TRBJ2-5, with D possibly TRBD2 on 6 matching bases. CDR3 size: 14 residues. CDR1 is SGHNT, CDR2 YYREEE, per germline (reference sequence). Trimming cost V 5 bases and J 2 bases, with 13 bases left between them. CDR3 coding DNA: TGTGCCAGCAGTCTGAGACGGGAGCAAGAGACCCAGTACTTC. Protein sequence: CASSLRREQETQYF.

This clone has more than one count but fewer than ten. CDR3 sequence (DNA): TGTGCCATCAGGGGACTAGCGGGCACAGATACGCAGTATTTT. Its translation: CAIRGLAGTDTQYF. V gene TRBV10-3 combines with J gene TRBJ2-3; 11 bases line up with TRBD2. This CDR3 spans 14 amino acids. Germline-derived CDR1 and CDR2 are ENHRY and SYGVKD. V lost 6 bases to trimming and J lost 1 base; unmatched junction nucleotides: 0.

This clone is a singleton in its sample. This chain links TRBV7-3 with TRBJ2-7; D is unresolved. The CDR3 covers 13 residues. V gave up 4 bases and J gave up 2 bases, with 9 bases separating them. Germline V CDR1 and CDR2: SGHTA, FQGTGA. CDR3 coding DNA: TGTGCCAGCAGCTCCTATGTGGCCTACGAGCAGTACTTC. It codes for CASSSYVAYEQYF.

V and J are TRBV27 and TRBJ1-2, with D unclear. Between the trimmed V and J ends, which lost 0 bases and 8 bases, there was a span of 10 bases. The CDR3 has 13 residues. Per germline, CDR1 MNHEY and CDR2 SMNVEV (reference sequence). The CDR3 DNA reads TGTGCCAGCAGTTTATCTTGGCAGTCGGGCTACACCTTC. It codes for CASSLSWQSGYTF.

The chain employs TRBV30 and TRBJ2-5; maybe TRBD1 (6 bases). The CDR3 consists of 14 residues. The germline gives CDR1 GTSNPN, CDR2 SVGIG (reference sequence). Trimming shortened V by 2 bases and J by 1 base, and 11 bases separated the two germline ends. The CDR3 sequence is CAWSTGFSQETQYF. DNA for the CDR3: TGTGCCTGGAGTACAGGGTTTAGCCAAGAGACCCAGTACTTC.

Worth noting for this clone: An end of the junction differs from the germline gene, which may be a read error. V usage is TRBV6-5 and J usage is TRBJ1-1; weak D call: TRBD1 (5 bases). Germline V gene sequence: CDR1 MNHEY, CDR2 SVGAGI. CDR3 length: 13 residues. CDR3 coding DNA: TGTGCCAGCAGTCCAGGGCCATACACTCAAGCTTTCTTT. Protein sequence: CASSPGPYTQAFF.

J is TRBJ2-5 and V is TRBV4-1; 14 bases match TRBD2. CDR1 MGHRA and CDR2 YSYEKL come from the germline V gene. Unmatched junction bases numbered 4, after V lost 5 bases and J lost 5 bases. CDR3 length equals 15 residues. CDR3 sequence reads: CASSYGTSGSETQYF. The CDR3 region has the DNA TGCGCCAGCAGCTACGGGACTAGCGGGAGCGAGACCCAGTACTTC.

In nucleotides, the CDR3 is TGTGCCAGCAGCCCCTTACACCAACGCTATGGCTACACCTTC. Translated: CASSPLHQRYGYTF. The V call is TRBV5-6, the J call TRBJ1-2, with D unresolved. This CDR3 has 14 amino acids. Germline assignment: CDR1 SGHDT and CDR2 YYEEEE. Trimming left V 4 bases short and J 4 bases short, with 14 bases between.

The V call is TRBV5-1, the J call TRBJ2-3; no clear D. CDR3 length: 16 amino acids. Germline CDR1 is SGHRS and CDR2 is YFSETQ. The V and J ends lost 3 bases and 2 bases respectively, with 16 bases between them. CDR3 loop: CASSSYLRQSTDTQYF. The CDR3 nucleotides are TGCGCCAGCAGCTCCTACCTCCGACAATCCACAGATACGCAGTATTTT.

The sample holds a few counts of this clone. The V gene is TRBV10-2, the J gene TRBJ2-1, with 7 bases matching TRBD2. The germline V gene has CDR1 WSHSY and CDR2 SAAADI. V lost 10 bases, J lost 16 bases, and 16 bases stayed unmatched. The CDR3 consists of 12 residues. The CDR3 reads CATTAFMGLIFF. In DNA, the CDR3 is TGCGCCACCACCGCATTTATGGGACTAATATTCTTC.